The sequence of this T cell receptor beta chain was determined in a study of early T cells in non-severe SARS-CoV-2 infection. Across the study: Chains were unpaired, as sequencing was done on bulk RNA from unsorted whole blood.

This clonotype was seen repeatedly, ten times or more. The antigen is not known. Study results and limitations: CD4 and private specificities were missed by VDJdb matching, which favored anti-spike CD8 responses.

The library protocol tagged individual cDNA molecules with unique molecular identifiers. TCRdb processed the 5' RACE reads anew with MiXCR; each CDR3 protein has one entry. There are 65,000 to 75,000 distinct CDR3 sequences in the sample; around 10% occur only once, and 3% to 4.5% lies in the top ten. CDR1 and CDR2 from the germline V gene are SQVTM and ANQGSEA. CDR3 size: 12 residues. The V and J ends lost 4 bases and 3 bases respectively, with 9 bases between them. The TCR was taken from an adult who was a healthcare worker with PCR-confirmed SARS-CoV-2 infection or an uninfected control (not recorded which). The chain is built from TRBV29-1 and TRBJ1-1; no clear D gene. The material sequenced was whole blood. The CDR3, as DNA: TGCAGCGTTGTATTGTCGTACACTGAAGCTTTCTTT. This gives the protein CSVVLSYTEAFF.